This T cell receptor (beta chain) was sequenced during a study of blood T cell repertoires in COVID-19. About the study: Specimens from acute and convalescent COVID-19 originated in the United States, Italy and Spain. PBMCs, B-cell-depleted T cells, or T cells were the source of the cDNA or gDNA that made up the material.

Authors' data handling: Estimates of nucleated cell counts were drawn from the amplification of reference gene primers. Clones were read by immunoSEQ multiplex PCR, and TCRdb kept only the in-frame ones, dropping some. D and trimming were read from the DNA, whereas the V and J calls and clone size are those reported in that table. Altogether about 120,000 clones are present, around four fifths being singletons, with the ten largest covering approximately 2.5%. The V gene lost 0 bases and the J gene lost 2 bases, with 14 bases spanning the gap. CDR1 LGHNA and CDR2 YNFKEQ come from the germline V gene. This CDR3 has 16 amino acids.

V and J are TRBV4-2 and TRBJ2-7, with no clear D. This sequence originates from a man aged 25-40 years with acute or convalescent COVID-19. The sequencing sample was made of peripheral blood. CDR3 sequence reads: CASSQDLGAETYEQYF. CDR3 coding DNA: TGTGCCAGCAGCCAAGATCTCGGAGCAGAAACCTACGAGCAGTACTTC.